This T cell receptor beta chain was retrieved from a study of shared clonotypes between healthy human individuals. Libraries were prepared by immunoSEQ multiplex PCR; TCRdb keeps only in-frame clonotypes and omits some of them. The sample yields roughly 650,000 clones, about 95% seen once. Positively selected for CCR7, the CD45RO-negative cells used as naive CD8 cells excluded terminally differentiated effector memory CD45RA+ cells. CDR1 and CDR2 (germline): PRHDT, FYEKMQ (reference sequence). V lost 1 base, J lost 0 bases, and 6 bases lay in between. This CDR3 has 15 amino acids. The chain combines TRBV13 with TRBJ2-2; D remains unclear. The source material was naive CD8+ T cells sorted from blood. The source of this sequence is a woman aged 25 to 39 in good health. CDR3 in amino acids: CASSLATSNTGELFF. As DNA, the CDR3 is TGTGCCAGCAGCTTAGCTACATCGAACACCGGGGAGCTGTTTTTT.